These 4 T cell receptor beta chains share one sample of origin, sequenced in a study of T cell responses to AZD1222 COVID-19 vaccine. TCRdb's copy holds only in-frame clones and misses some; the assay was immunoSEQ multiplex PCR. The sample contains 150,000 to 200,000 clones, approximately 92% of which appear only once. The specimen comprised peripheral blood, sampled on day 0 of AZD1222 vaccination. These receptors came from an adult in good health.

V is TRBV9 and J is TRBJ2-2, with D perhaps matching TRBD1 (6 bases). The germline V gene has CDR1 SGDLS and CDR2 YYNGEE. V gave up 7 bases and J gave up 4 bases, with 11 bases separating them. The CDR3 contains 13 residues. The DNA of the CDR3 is TGTGCCAGCGCACAGGGAACCACCGGGGAGCTGTTTTTT. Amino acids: CASAQGTTGELFF. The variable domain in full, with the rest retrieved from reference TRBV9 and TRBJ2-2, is DSGVTQTPKHLITATGQRVTLRCSPRSGDLSVYWYQQSLDQGLQFLIQYYNGEERAKGNILERFSAQQFPDLHSELNLSSLELGDSALYFCASAQGTTGELFFGEGSRLTVL.

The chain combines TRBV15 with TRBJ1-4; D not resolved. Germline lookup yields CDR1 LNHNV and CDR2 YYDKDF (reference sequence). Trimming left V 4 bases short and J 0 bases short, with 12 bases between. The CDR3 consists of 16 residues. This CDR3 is CATSTFQLATNEKLFF. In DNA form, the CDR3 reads TGTGCCACCAGCACATTTCAGCTAGCAACTAATGAAAAACTGTTTTTT.

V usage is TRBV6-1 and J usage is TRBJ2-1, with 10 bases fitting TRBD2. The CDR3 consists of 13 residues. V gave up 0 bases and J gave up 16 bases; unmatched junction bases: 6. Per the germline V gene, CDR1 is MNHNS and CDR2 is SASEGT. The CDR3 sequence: CASSEAALAGLFF. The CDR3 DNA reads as TGTGCCAGCAGTGAAGCCGCACTAGCGGGATTATTCTTC.

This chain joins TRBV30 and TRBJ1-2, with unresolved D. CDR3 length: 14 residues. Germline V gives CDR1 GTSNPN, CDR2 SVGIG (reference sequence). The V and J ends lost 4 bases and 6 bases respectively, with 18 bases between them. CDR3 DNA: TGTGCCTGGACGATGACACCTTGGGGAAATGGCTACACCTTC. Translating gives CAWTMTPWGNGYTF.